This T cell receptor beta chain appears in the sequencing data of a study of a mutant IDH1 vaccine in newly diagnosed glioma. TCRdb's copy holds only in-frame clones and misses some; the assay was immunoSEQ multiplex PCR. The sample includes about 56,000 clones, less than 90% seen only once; the top ten take roughly 3%. As regards this clone: Its target is unknown.

Time point denoted: week 47, end of study. One vaccine dose held 300 ug of mutant IDH1 20-mer peptide and came with topical imiquimod. V shed 3 bases, J shed 6 bases, and the junction held 10 bases outside the gene matches. The CDR3 extends over 15 amino acids. Germline CDR1 reads SGDLS; CDR2 reads YYNGEE. The source of this sequence is a woman between 50 and 59 years old with glioma. This sample comprised PBMCs, obtained from a glioma patient whose treatment included an IDH1 peptide vaccine. The chain recombines TRBV9 with TRBJ1-2; 8 bases agree with TRBD1. The CDR3 DNA reads as TGTGCCAGCAGCGCCGGCGGGACAGGTGGTCATGGCTACACCTTC. Protein sequence: CASSAGGTGGHGYTF.